The 17 T cell receptor beta chains below were found in one sample sequenced in a study of T cells in Graves' hyperthyroidism and ophthalmopathy (dated by TCRdb to between 2018 and 2021). Library generation was performed with multiplex PCR. Sequenced using an Illumina HiSeq 2000. The TCR beta CDR3 regions were amplified from the RNA transcripts. For the first round of RT-PCR on the TCR CDR3, the HTBI primer set was used together with the Qiagen OneStep RT-PCR kit. TCRdb reprocessed the public reads (quality trimming at Q25 with fastp, clone calling with MiXCR) and kept in-frame beta chains. Entries that share a CDR3 protein sequence are merged under the most common genes and DNA. For this sample the table gives a few hundred thousand distinct CDR3 sequences, of which about 14% were detected only once. The biggest ten clones account for less than 15% of the sample. Sequenced: blood. These receptors were obtained from a woman aged 40 to 55 with Graves' hyperthyroidism that later progressed to Graves' ophthalmopathy.

This clonotype was seen repeatedly, ten times or more. V gene TRBV5-6 combines with J gene TRBJ2-7; D unclear. The germline V and J ends were trimmed by 1 base and 4 bases, with 9 bases remaining between them. The germline gives CDR1 SGHDT, CDR2 YYEEEE. The CDR3 loop spans 13 amino acids. CDR3 sequence: CASSLLGIYEQYF. The CDR3 nucleotides are TGTGCCAGCAGCTTGCTCGGAATTTACGAGCAGTACTTC.

The rearrangement links TRBV7-9 to TRBJ2-1; 8 nucleotides line up with TRBD2. CDR3 length: 14 amino acids. The germline CDR1 and CDR2 sequences are SEHNR and FQNEAQ (reference sequence). The J segment lost 6 bases and the V segment lost 3 bases, leaving 4 bases of the junction unmatched. The CDR3 loop reads CASSFEREFNEQFF. In DNA, the CDR3 is TGTGCCAGCAGCTTCGAGCGGGAGTTCAATGAGCAGTTCTTC. Full variable domain (missing parts from reference TRBV7-9 and TRBJ2-1): DTGVSQNPRHKITKRGQNVTFRCDPISEHNRLYWYRQTLGQGPEFLTYFQNEAQLEKSRLLSDRFSAERPKGSFSTLEIQRTEQGDSAMYLCASSFEREFNEQFFGPGTRLTVL.

Ten or more counts support this clonotype. The rearrangement joins TRBV2 to TRBJ2-1; 7 positions match TRBD2. Trimming at V came to 5 bases and at J to 4 bases, leaving 5 bases not matched to a gene. The germline gives CDR1 SNHLY, CDR2 FYNNEI. The CDR3 is made up of 14 amino acids. CDR3 coding DNA: TGTGCCAGCAGTCGAAGCGGGAATTACAATGAGCAGTTCTTC. It is translated as CASSRSGNYNEQFF.

This clonotype was counted many times. The genes are TRBV6-1 and TRBJ2-5, with 7 bases fitting TRBD1. With V trimmed by 8 bases and J by 5 bases, 8 bases remained unmatched. CDR1 MNHNS and CDR2 SASEGT come from the germline V gene. The CDR3 extends over 13 amino acids. The CDR3 reads CASYRGRGETQYF. The CDR3 DNA follows: TGTGCCAGCTACAGGGGTAGAGGGGAGACCCAGTACTTC.

There are many counts of this clonotype. V is TRBV7-8 and J is TRBJ1-5, with D perhaps TRBD1 (5 bases). The CDR3 is made up of 14 amino acids. Trimming took off 0 bases at V and 4 bases at J, with 7 bases between the two ends. Per germline, CDR1 SGHVS and CDR2 FQNEAQ. The chain's CDR3 is CASSLAGVNQPQHF. In DNA form, the CDR3 reads TGTGCCAGCAGCTTAGCGGGGGTTAATCAGCCCCAGCATTTT.

The table lists this clonotype with many counts. This chain links TRBV6-1 with TRBJ1-1, with D possibly being TRBD1 (6 bases). CDR3 size: 13 residues. Trimming pared 5 bases from V and 6 bases from J, leaving 13 bases between. CDR1 and CDR2 from the germline V gene are MNHNS and SASEGT. CDR3 loop: CASSYTGTPEAFF. The CDR3 DNA reads as TGTGCCAGCAGTTACACAGGGACCCCTGAAGCTTTCTTT.

Ten or more counts support this clonotype. CDR3 DNA: TGCAGCGTTGAAAGGGAAGGGGGGACCCGGGGGGATACGCAGTATTTT. This translates into CSVEREGGTRGDTQYF. The V gene is TRBV29-1, the J gene TRBJ2-3, with D perhaps given as TRBD1 or TRBD2 (6 bases each). The CDR3 sequence is 16 residues long. V lost 2 bases and J lost 6, with 21 bases in between. CDR1 and CDR2 (germline): SQVTM, ANQGSEA.

This clonotype was picked up many times. The chain couples TRBV27 to TRBJ2-1; D unclear. CDR1 MNHEY and CDR2 SMNVEV come from the germline V gene (reference sequence). The V end lost 4 bases, the J end lost 8 bases, and 6 bases lay between the germline ends. The CDR3 totals 11 residues. The CDR3: CASSWLDEQFF. In DNA form, the CDR3 reads TGTGCCAGCAGTTGGCTCGATGAGCAGTTCTTC.

The V and J genes are TRBV30 and TRBJ1-1; D not resolved. This CDR3 has 12 amino acids. The V end lost 3 bases, the J end lost 1 base, and 6 bases lay between the germline ends. Looked up from germline, CDR1 is GTSNPN and CDR2 is SVGIG (reference sequence). CDR3 region: CAWSLWNTEAFF. The CDR3 DNA follows: TGTGCCTGGAGCCTATGGAACACTGAAGCTTTCTTT.

Turning to this clonotype: One junction end disagrees with the germline gene, perhaps due to a read error. The chain has TRBV30 and TRBJ2-3; 13 nucleotides match TRBD2. The germline V gene has CDR1 GTSNPN and CDR2 SVGIG (reference sequence). CDR3 length equals 15 residues. Here the CDR3 DNA reads TGTGCCTGGACAAGACTAGCGGGGGGCACAGATACGCAGTGTTTT. As protein: CAWTRLAGGTDTQCF. The whole variable domain, remainder taken from reference TRBV30 and TRBJ2-3, is SQTIHQWPATLVQPVGSPLSLECTVEGTSNPNLYWYRQAAGRGLQLLFYSVGIGQISSEVPQNLSASRPQDRQFILSSKKLLLSDSGFYLCAWTRLAGGTDTQCFGPGTRLTVL.

This clonotype has ten or more counts. The chain has TRBV20-1 and TRBJ2-5; D ambiguous. V shed 5 bases and J shed 2 bases, with 12 bases lying between them. The CDR3 is made up of 13 amino acids. Germline CDR1 is DFQATT and CDR2 is SNEGSKA (reference sequence). In DNA form, the CDR3 reads TGCAGTGCTTTAAGAGCCGAGCAAGAGACCCAGTACTTC. Protein sequence: CSALRAEQETQYF.

At least ten counts were recorded for this clonotype. This chain uses TRBV27 with TRBJ2-1; tentatively, D is TRBD2 (5 bases). Deletions cut 0 bases from V and 2 bases from J, with 5 bases between. Germline values: CDR1 MNHEY, CDR2 SMNVEV (reference sequence). The CDR3 has 14 amino acids. CDR3 residues: CASSLSGAYNEQFF. Here the CDR3 DNA reads TGTGCCAGCAGTTTATCGGGAGCCTACAATGAGCAGTTCTTC.

This clonotype was seen more than once but under ten times. The chain uses TRBV5-1 and TRBJ2-7; 13 nucleotides match TRBD2. V lost 4 bases, J lost 6 bases, and 10 bases stayed unmatched. CDR3 length: 16 residues. The germline V gene encodes CDR1 SGHRS and CDR2 YFSETQ. The CDR3 DNA is TGCGCCAGCAGCCCCCCTACTAGCGGGAGGGCCGGCGAGCAGTACTTC. The encoded protein is CASSPPTSGRAGEQYF.

The table lists this clonotype with many counts. This rearrangement joins TRBV9 to TRBJ1-2; the D is unclear. Between the trimmed V and J ends, which lost 0 bases and 5 bases, there was a span of 17 bases. This CDR3 contains 16 residues. CDR1 and CDR2 from the germline V gene are SGDLS and YYNGEE. CDR3 nucleotides: TGTGCCAGCAGCGTAGGATCGCGGGCAGCTTTATATGGCTACACCTTC. Protein: CASSVGSRAALYGYTF. Filled out from reference TRBV9 and TRBJ1-2, the complete variable domain reads DSGVTQTPKHLITATGQRVTLRCSPRSGDLSVYWYQQSLDQGLQFLIQYYNGEERAKGNILERFSAQQFPDLHSELNLSSLELGDSALYFCASSVGSRAALYGYTFGSGTRLTVV.

The table lists this clonotype with many counts. The V and J genes are TRBV6-5 and TRBJ2-3; D is tentatively TRBD1 or TRBD2 (6 bases each). This CDR3 contains 14 residues. Trimming pared 2 bases from V and 5 bases from J, leaving 11 bases between. Per the germline V gene, CDR1 is MNHEY and CDR2 is SVGAGI. The CDR3 sequence: CASSYNRGQDTQYF. The CDR3 DNA follows: TGTGCCAGCAGTTACAACCGGGGGCAAGATACGCAGTATTTT.

This clonotype was seen ten or more times. V gene TRBV5-5 combines with J gene TRBJ2-3, with TRBD1 identical over 8 bases. The germline V gene has CDR1 SGHKS and CDR2 YYEKEE (reference sequence). There are 13 residues in the CDR3. V lost 7 bases to trimming and J lost 5 bases; unmatched junction nucleotides: 6. CDR3 DNA: TGTGCCAGCGGGGACAGGAACGAAGATACGCAGTATTTT. Translation: CASGDRNEDTQYF.

The chain recombines TRBV28 with TRBJ1-3; 7 nucleotides agree with TRBD1. With 5 bases clipped from V and 4 bases from J, the junction kept 17 bases outside the gene matches. Germline V lookup: CDR1 MDHEN, CDR2 SYDVKM. This CDR3 comprises 18 residues. CDR3 in amino acids: CASSRGYQGVVSGNTIYF. The CDR3 nucleotides are TGTGCCAGCAGTCGTGGATACCAGGGGGTAGTATCCGGAAACACCATATATTTT.